Sequencing of this T cell receptor (beta chain) was carried out in a study of cytomegalovirus exposure and HLA in healthy donors. Study context: Later analysis reported that the approximately 120 validation repertoires shared the platform of the approximately 670 first-cohort repertoires.

Assay used: immunoSEQ multiplex PCR; TCRdb lists only in-frame clones, some missing. The sample gives about 160,000 clones, about nine tenths of which show up once; around 10% is in the top ten. This clone was seen a single time. What it binds is not known. General study points: Published work reported that the classifier diagnosed cytomegalovirus status with high specificity and sensitivity. Overall, around 150 TCR beta chains were annotated as cytomegalovirus-associated. In vitro, a few CMV-associated chains proved specific for CMV antigens.

The CDR3 covers 14 residues. V dropped 5 bases and J dropped 5; count of bases not matched to a gene: 8. Germline V gene sequence: CDR1 KGHSH, CDR2 LQKENI. This chain joins TRBV18 and TRBJ2-7; 8 nucleotides agree with TRBD1. Sequenced: PBMCs. The TCR originated in a woman between 18 and 29 years old in good health and CMV-seropositive. The CDR3 region has the DNA TGTGCCAGCTCAGCCAGGGGGCGCGAGGACGAGCAGTACTTC. This codes for CASSARGREDEQYF.